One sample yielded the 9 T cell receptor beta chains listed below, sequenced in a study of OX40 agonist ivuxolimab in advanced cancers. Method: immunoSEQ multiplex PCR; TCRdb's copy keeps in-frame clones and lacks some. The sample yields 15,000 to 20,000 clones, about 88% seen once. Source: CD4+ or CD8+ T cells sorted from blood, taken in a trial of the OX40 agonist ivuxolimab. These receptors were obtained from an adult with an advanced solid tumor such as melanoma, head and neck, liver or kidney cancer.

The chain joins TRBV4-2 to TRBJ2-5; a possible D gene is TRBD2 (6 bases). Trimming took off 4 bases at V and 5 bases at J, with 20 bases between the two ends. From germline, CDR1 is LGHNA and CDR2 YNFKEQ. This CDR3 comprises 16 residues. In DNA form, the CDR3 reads TGTGCCAGCAGCCCTCGTAGTGGGAGCGGGTGGGAGACCCAGTACTTC. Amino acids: CASSPRSGSGWETQYF.

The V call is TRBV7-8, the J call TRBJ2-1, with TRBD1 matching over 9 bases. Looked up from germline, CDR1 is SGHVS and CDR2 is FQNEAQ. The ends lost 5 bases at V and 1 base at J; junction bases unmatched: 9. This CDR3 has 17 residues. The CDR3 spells CASSPGGQGRSYNEQFF. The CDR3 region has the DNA TGTGCCAGCAGCCCCGGGGGACAGGGTCGTTCCTACAATGAGCAGTTCTTC.

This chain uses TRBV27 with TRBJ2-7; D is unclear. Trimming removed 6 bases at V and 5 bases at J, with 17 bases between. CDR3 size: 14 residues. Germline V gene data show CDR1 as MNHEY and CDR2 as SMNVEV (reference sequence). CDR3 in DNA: TGTGCCAGCAGCCACGACAAACAACCCAACGAGCAGTACTTC. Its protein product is CASSHDKQPNEQYF.

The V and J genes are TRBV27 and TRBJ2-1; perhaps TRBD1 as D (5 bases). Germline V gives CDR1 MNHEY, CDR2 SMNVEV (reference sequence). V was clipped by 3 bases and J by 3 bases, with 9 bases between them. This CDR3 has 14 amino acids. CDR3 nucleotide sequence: TGTGCCAGCAGTTTGGGCACAGGCTACAATGAGCAGTTCTTC. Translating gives CASSLGTGYNEQFF.

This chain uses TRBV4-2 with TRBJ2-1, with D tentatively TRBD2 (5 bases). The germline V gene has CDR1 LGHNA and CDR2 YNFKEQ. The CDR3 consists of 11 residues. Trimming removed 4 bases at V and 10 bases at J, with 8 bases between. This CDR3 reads CASSLQREQFF. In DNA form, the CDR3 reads TGTGCCAGCAGCCTCCAGCGGGAGCAGTTCTTC.

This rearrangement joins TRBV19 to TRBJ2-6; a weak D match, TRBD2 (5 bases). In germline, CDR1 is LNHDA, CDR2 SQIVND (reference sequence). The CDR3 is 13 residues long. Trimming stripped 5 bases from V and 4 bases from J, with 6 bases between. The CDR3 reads CASSGEGANVLTF. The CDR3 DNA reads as TGTGCCAGTAGTGGGGAGGGGGCCAACGTCCTGACTTTC. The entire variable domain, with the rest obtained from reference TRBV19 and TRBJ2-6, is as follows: DGGITQSPKYLFRKEGQNVTLSCEQNLNHDAMYWYRQDPGQGLRLIYYSQIVNDFQKGDIAEGYSVSREKKESFPLTVTSAQKNPTAFYLCASSGEGANVLTFGAGSRLTVL.

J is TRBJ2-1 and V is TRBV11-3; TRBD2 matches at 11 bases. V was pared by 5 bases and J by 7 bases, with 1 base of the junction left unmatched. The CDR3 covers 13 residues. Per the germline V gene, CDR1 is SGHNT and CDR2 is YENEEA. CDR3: CASSTSGRNEQFF. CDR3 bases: TGTGCCAGCAGCACTAGCGGGAGAAATGAGCAGTTCTTC.

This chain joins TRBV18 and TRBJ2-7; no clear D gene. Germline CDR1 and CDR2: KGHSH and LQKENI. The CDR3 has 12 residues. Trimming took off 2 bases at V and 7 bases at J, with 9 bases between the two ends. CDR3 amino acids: CASSPLPWEQYF. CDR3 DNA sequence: TGTGCCAGCTCACCATTGCCGTGGGAGCAGTACTTC.

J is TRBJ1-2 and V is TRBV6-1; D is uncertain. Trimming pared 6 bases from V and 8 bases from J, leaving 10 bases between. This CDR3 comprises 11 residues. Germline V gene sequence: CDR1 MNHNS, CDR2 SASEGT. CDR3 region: CASSHLAGYTF. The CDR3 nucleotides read TGTGCCAGCAGCCACCTCGCCGGCTACACCTTC.